The 11 T cell receptor beta chains below all came from one sample that was sequenced in a study of beta chain features in type 1 diabetes. cDNA synthesis used the whole RNA isolate, giving expressed TCRB sequences. Assay used: immunoSEQ multiplex PCR; TCRdb lists only in-frame clones, some missing. The sample includes under 400,000 clones, over 10% of them seen just once. Source material: naive CD4+ T cells from blood. These receptors all stem from a man aged 18 to 29 in good health.

This clone was seen many times. The chain has TRBV14 and TRBJ2-5; 9 bases are shared with TRBD1. The germline V gene encodes CDR1 SGHDN and CDR2 FVKESK. J gave up 5 bases and V 4 bases, and 5 bases lay outside the gene matches. This CDR3 region has 14 residues. In DNA form, the CDR3 reads TGTGCCAGCAGCCCGGGACAGGGATTGGAGACCCAGTACTTC. Translated, it gives CASSPGQGLETQYF. The full variable domain, with the rest looked up from reference TRBV14 and TRBJ2-5, is EAGVTQFPSHSVIEKGQTVTLRCDPISGHDNLYWYRRVMGKEIKFLLHFVKESKQDESGMPNNRFLAERTGGTYSTLKVQPAELEDSGVYFCASSPGQGLETQYFGPGTRLLVL.

The gene calls are TRBV19 and TRBJ2-7, with TRBD1 matching over 9 bases. Germline values: CDR1 LNHDA, CDR2 SQIVND (reference sequence). V lost 1 base to trimming and J lost 4 bases; unmatched junction nucleotides: 11. This CDR3 region has 17 residues. In nucleotides, the CDR3 is TGTGCCAGTAGTATAGGGGCGCCGGGACAGGGTTTTTACGAGCAGTACTTC. The encoded protein is CASSIGAPGQGFYEQYF.

A few counts support this clone. The chain couples TRBV28 to TRBJ2-4; a possible D gene is TRBD1 (5 bases). The CDR3 totals 12 residues. V dropped 3 bases and J dropped 7 bases, with 7 bases sitting between them. Germline CDR1 reads MDHEN; CDR2 reads SYDVKM. In DNA form, the CDR3 reads TGTGCCAGCAGTTTCTCAGGGAACATTCAGTACTTC. Protein sequence: CASSFSGNIQYF.

There are a few counts of this clone. This rearrangement joins TRBV7-3 to TRBJ1-1; 7 bases fit TRBD1. After removal of 0 bases from V and 8 bases from J, the junction contained 6 bases not matched to a gene. The CDR3 length is 14 residues. The germline V gene encodes CDR1 SGHTA and CDR2 FQGTGA. The CDR3 region is CASSLTAGTDEAFF. CDR3 in DNA: TGTGCCAGCAGCTTAACCGCCGGGACAGACGAAGCTTTCTTT.

This chain connects TRBV19 to TRBJ2-1; 9 bases are shared with TRBD2. V gave up 3 bases and J gave up 8 bases; unmatched junction bases: 8. Germline CDR1 reads LNHDA; CDR2 reads SQIVND (reference sequence). This CDR3 is 15 amino acids long. The CDR3 sequence: CASSIGLAQTDEQFF. CDR3 DNA sequence: TGTGCCAGTAGTATCGGACTAGCGCAGACCGATGAGCAGTTCTTC.

J is TRBJ2-2 and V is TRBV7-2; D might be TRBD1 (5 bases). Germline V gene sequence: CDR1 SGHTA, CDR2 FQGNSA. The CDR3 is made up of 15 amino acids. Trimming cost V 1 base and J 3 bases, with 9 bases left between them. The CDR3 sequence is CASSLVGPHTGELFF. The CDR3 DNA reads TGTGCCAGCAGCTTAGTGGGGCCCCACACCGGGGAGCTGTTTTTT.

The gene calls are TRBV2 and TRBJ1-2; TRBD1 is a possible D gene (5 bases). Germline V gene sequence: CDR1 SNHLY, CDR2 FYNNEI. V lost 2 bases to trimming and J lost 8 bases, with 12 bases between them. This CDR3 region has 13 residues. CDR3 DNA sequence: TGTGCCAGCAGTGAATCGGGGGGAATGGGCTACACCTTC. Translating it yields CASSESGGMGYTF.

The V call is TRBV7-2, the J call TRBJ1-5; 7 bases match TRBD1. The germline CDR1 and CDR2 sequences are SGHTA and FQGNSA. V lost 1 base to trimming and J lost 4 bases; unmatched junction nucleotides: 4. CDR3 size: 15 residues. CDR3: CASSLVGTENQPQHF. The CDR3 DNA reads as TGTGCCAGCAGCTTAGTAGGGACAGAGAATCAGCCCCAGCATTTT.

This clone appeared a single time. The rearrangement links TRBV5-8 to TRBJ2-1; TRBD2 matches 13 bases. Germline CDR1 is SGHTS and CDR2 is YDEGEE. Trimming at V came to 5 bases and at J to 8 bases, leaving 10 bases not matched to a gene. The CDR3 is made up of 16 amino acids. The CDR3 region is CASRYGLAGDWDEQFF. CDR3 DNA sequence: TGTGCCAGCAGATATGGACTAGCGGGGGACTGGGATGAGCAGTTCTTC.

This clone was recorded a few times. The CDR3 nucleotides read TGTGCCAGCAGCTCCGGGACAGGGAACACTAACTATGGCTACACCTTC. Amino acids: CASSSGTGNTNYGYTF. The J gene is TRBJ1-2, the V gene TRBV7-9, with TRBD1 matching over 9 bases. Germline CDR1 and CDR2: SEHNR and FQNEAQ (reference sequence). The CDR3 has 16 amino acids. Losses at the gene ends were 4 bases for V and 0 bases for J; bases not matched to a gene: 6.

There are a few counts of this clone. The chain joins TRBV11-2 to TRBJ1-5; D remains ambiguous. V was trimmed by 2 bases and J by 6 bases, leaving 8 bases between them. The CDR3 runs to 13 residues. Germline V CDR1 and CDR2: SGHAT, FQNNGV. CDR3 nucleotide sequence: TGTGCCAGCAGCTTATGGGAGCGTCAGCCCCAGCATTTT. It translates to CASSLWERQPQHF.